This TCR beta chain comes out of a study of T-cell memory formation after mild COVID-19. Findings and caveats of the study: Pre-infection memory carried some responding clones, suggesting that cross-reactive memory joined.

There are a few counts of this clonotype. Its antigen is unidentified. Germline assignment: CDR1 ENHRY and CDR2 SYGVKD. V lost 8 bases and J lost 7, with 12 bases in between. The CDR3 consists of 13 residues. TCRdb independently ran MiXCR on the 5' RACE reads; one entry per CDR3 protein. Of about 610,000 distinct CDR3 sequences in the sample, 17% were seen once. The specimen sequenced was PBMCs or a T cell subset sorted from them (not recorded which). The V gene is TRBV10-3, the J gene TRBJ1-6; D is perhaps TRBD1 (6 bases). The TCR originated in an adult woman who had mild COVID-19 (a few samples of this study predate the infection). Cell type and time point are not known. The CDR3 here is CAIVGGLNSPLHF. The CDR3 DNA reads as TGTGCCATCGTCGGGGGCTTGAATTCACCCCTCCACTTT.